These T cell receptor beta chains were read from a single sample in a study of shared clonotypes between healthy human individuals. Libraries were prepared by immunoSEQ multiplex PCR; TCRdb keeps only in-frame clonotypes and omits some of them. The top ten clones hold less than 11% of a sample with roughly 170,000 clones, around 63% of them seen once. Sequenced input: memory CD4+ T cells sorted from blood. The receptors originated from a man aged 25 to 45 in good health. Both conserved end residues are part of each CDR3. The order of the fields is V gene, J gene, CDR3 length, CDR3 protein.

v_gene: TRBV27
j_gene: TRBJ2-7
len: 10
CDR3aa: CASSFSEQYF

v_gene: TRBV7-9
j_gene: TRBJ2-3
len: 14
CDR3aa: CASAWDSSTDTQYF

v_gene: TRBV28
j_gene: TRBJ2-7
len: 11
CDR3aa: CASSDVYEQYF

v_gene: TRBV7-6
j_gene: TRBJ2-5
len: 12
CDR3aa: CASSGHQETQYF

v_gene: TRBV30
j_gene: TRBJ2-2
len: 15
CDR3aa: CAWSVPGSNTGELFF

v_gene: TRBV27
j_gene: TRBJ1-1
len: 15
CDR3aa: CASSLKNFGYTEAFF

v_gene: TRBV18
j_gene: TRBJ2-1
len: 16
CDR3aa: CASSTDRESSYNEQFF

v_gene: TRBV7-9
j_gene: TRBJ2-7
len: 15
CDR3aa: CASSSRTDPSYEQYF

v_gene: TRBV28
j_gene: TRBJ2-7
len: 13
CDR3aa: CASSLGWTDEQYF

v_gene: TRBV27
j_gene: TRBJ2-7
len: 14
CDR3aa: CASSSLLANYEQYF

v_gene: TRBV28
j_gene: TRBJ1-1
len: 16
CDR3aa: CASSRQTGGSNTEAFF

v_gene: TRBV7-3
j_gene: TRBJ2-1
len: 13
CDR3aa: CASSDPGDNEQFF

v_gene: TRBV7-2
j_gene: TRBJ2-7
len: 15
CDR3aa: CASSLWDNDYYEQYF

v_gene: TRBV28
j_gene: TRBJ2-1
len: 15
CDR3aa: CASSGHGGMVNEQFF

v_gene: TRBV29-1
j_gene: TRBJ2-3
len: 15
CDR3aa: CSVLPRGGVTDTQYF

v_gene: TRBV9
j_gene: TRBJ2-2
len: 16
CDR3aa: CASSVDRTGYTGELFF

v_gene: TRBV19
j_gene: TRBJ2-1
len: 13
CDR3aa: CASLPGTSGSLIF

v_gene: TRBV28
j_gene: TRBJ2-1
len: 16
CDR3aa: CASSLPRTLQYNEQFF

v_gene: TRBV2
j_gene: TRBJ1-1
len: 14
CDR3aa: CASSRQGANTEAFF

v_gene: TRBV18
j_gene: TRBJ1-2
len: 13
CDR3aa: CASSPQYGGGYTF

v_gene: TRBV30
j_gene: TRBJ2-7
len: 12
CDR3aa: CAWSFRSYEQYF

v_gene: TRBV28
j_gene: TRBJ2-7
len: 14
CDR3aa: CASSFDRVRDEQYF

v_gene: TRBV5-1
j_gene: TRBJ1-2
len: 16
CDR3aa: CASSLARTGGAGGYTF

v_gene: TRBV6-6
j_gene: TRBJ2-1
len: 14
CDR3aa: CASSYLGLVHEQFF

v_gene: TRBV20-1
j_gene: TRBJ1-4
len: 11
CDR3aa: CSAAGLSQLFF

v_gene: TRBV28
j_gene: TRBJ1-2
len: 12
CDR3aa: CATTRRVDGYTF

v_gene: TRBV15
j_gene: TRBJ1-4
len: 20
CDR3aa: CATSREKSGTGGILGEKLFF

v_gene: TRBV19
j_gene: TRBJ2-7
len: 16
CDR3aa: CASSSDQGARLYEQYF

v_gene: TRBV14
j_gene: TRBJ2-2
len: 15
CDR3aa: CASSQDLWTAGELFF

v_gene: TRBV18
j_gene: TRBJ2-1
len: 14
CDR3aa: CASSPRTGFDEQFF